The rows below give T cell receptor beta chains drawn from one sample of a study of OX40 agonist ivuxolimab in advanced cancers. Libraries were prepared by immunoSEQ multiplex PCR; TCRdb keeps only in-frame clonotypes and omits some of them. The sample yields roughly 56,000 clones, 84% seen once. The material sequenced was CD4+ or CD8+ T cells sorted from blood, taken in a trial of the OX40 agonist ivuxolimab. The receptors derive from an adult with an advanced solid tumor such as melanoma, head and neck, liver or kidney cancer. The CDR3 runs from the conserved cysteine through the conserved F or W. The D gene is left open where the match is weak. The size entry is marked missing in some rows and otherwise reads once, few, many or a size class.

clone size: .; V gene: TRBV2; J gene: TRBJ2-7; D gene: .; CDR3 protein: CASKRDGAYEQYF; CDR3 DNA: TGTGCCAGCAAAAGGGACGGCGCCTACGAGCAGTACTTC
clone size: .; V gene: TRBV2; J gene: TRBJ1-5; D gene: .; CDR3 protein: CASTSVGSNQPQHF; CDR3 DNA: TGTGCCAGCACAAGTGTTGGGAGCAATCAGCCCCAGCATTTT
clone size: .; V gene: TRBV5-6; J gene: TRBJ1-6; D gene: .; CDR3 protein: CASSLMADSYNSPLHF; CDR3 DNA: TGTGCCAGCAGCTTGATGGCGGACTCCTATAATTCACCCCTCCACTTT
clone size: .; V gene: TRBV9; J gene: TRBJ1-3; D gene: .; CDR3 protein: CASSVGFGGFKGNTIYF; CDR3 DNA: TGTGCCAGCAGCGTAGGTTTTGGAGGGTTTAAAGGAAACACCATATATTTT
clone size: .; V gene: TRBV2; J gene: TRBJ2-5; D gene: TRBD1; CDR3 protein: CAGDRAGETQYF; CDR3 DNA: TGTGCCGGCGACAGGGCGGGTGAGACCCAGTACTTC
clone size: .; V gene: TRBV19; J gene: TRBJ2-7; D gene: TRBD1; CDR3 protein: CASSMGQGGFYEQYF; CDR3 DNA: TGTGCCAGTAGTATGGGACAGGGGGGATTCTACGAGCAGTACTTC
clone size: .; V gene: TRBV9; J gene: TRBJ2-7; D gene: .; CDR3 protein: CASSQGGGTNEQYF; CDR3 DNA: TGTGCCAGCAGCCAGGGGGGAGGGACCAACGAGCAGTACTTC
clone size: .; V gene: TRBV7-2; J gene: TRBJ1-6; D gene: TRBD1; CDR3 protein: CASSIQGARRSPLHF; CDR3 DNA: TGTGCCAGCAGCATACAGGGGGCGCGAAGGTCACCCCTCCACTTT
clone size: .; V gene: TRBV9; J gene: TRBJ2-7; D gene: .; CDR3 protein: CASSPRNSKHSYEQYF; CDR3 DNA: TGTGCCAGCAGCCCCCGAAACTCGAAGCACTCCTACGAGCAGTACTTC
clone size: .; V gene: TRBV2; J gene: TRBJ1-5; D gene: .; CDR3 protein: CASSEALREQPQHF; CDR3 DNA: TGTGCCAGCAGTGAAGCGCTTCGGGAACAGCCCCAGCATTTT
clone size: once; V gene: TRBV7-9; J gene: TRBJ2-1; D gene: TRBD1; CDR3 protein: CASRRQGSEQFF; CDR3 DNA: TGTGCCAGCAGGAGACAGGGTTCTGAGCAGTTCTTC
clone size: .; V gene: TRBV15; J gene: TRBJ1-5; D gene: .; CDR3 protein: CATSRDSTEHQPQHF; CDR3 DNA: TGTGCCACCAGCAGAGATTCCACAGAGCATCAGCCCCAGCATTTT
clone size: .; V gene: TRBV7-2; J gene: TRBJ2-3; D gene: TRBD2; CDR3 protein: CASSSRGVGSDTQYF; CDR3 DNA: TGTGCCAGCAGCTCGCGGGGGGTAGGCTCAGATACGCAGTATTTT
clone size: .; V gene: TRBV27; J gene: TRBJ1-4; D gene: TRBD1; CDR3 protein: CASSLRQGKEKLFF; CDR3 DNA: TGTGCCAGCAGTTTGCGACAGGGAAAAGAAAAACTGTTTTTT
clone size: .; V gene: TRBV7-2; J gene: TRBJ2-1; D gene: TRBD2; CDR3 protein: CASSLNGGGIYNEQFF; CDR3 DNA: TGTGCCAGCAGCTTAAACGGCGGGGGAATCTACAATGAGCAGTTCTTC
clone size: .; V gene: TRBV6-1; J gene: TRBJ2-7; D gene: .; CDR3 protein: CASSEFLGVPNLIYEQYF; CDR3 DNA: TGTGCCAGCAGTGAATTTCTAGGGGTCCCAAATCTCATATACGAGCAGTACTTC
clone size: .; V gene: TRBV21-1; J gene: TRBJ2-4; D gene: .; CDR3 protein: CASSKEAGANWNIQYF; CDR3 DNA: TGTGCCAGCAGCAAAGAGGCGGGGGCCAACTGGAACATTCAGTACTTC
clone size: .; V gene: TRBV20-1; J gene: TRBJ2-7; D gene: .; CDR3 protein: CSAYLLEQYF; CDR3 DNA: TGCAGTGCTTACCTTCTCGAGCAGTACTTC
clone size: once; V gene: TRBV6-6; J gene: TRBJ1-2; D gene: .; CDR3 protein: CASSYSGVGGYTF; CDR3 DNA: TGTGCCAGCAGTTACTCAGGGGTGGGAGGCTACACCTTC
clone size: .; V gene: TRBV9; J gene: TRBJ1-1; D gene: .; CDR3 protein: CASSVEGGSTEAFF; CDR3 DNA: TGTGCCAGCAGCGTAGAAGGGGGGAGCACTGAAGCTTTCTTT
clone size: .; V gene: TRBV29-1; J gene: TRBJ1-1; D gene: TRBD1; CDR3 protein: CSTTGSDTEAFF; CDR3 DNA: TGCAGCACGACAGGGTCGGACACTGAAGCTTTCTTT
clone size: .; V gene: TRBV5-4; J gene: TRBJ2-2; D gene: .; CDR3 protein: CASSLLGGKSGELFF; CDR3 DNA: TGTGCCAGCAGCTTGTTGGGTGGGAAATCCGGGGAGCTGTTTTTT
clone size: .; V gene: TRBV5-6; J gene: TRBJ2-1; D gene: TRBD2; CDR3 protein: CASTPGVFLTSGTYNEQFF; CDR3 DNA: TGTGCCAGCACCCCCGGGGTCTTTTTGACTAGCGGGACCTACAATGAGCAGTTCTTC
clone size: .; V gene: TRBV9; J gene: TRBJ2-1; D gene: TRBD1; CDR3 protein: CASSEQGAGYNEQFF; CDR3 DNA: TGTGCCAGCAGCGAACAGGGGGCAGGGTACAATGAGCAGTTCTTC
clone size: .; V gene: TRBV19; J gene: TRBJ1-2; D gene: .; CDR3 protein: CASSIWGGYGYTF; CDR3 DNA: TGTGCCAGTAGTATTTGGGGCGGGTATGGCTACACCTTC
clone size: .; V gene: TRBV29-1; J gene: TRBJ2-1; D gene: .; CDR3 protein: CSAEGDGGSSQFF; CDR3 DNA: TGCAGCGCCGAGGGGGACGGGGGATCATCGCAGTTCTTC
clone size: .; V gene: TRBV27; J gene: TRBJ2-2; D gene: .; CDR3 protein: CASSSSGVTGELFF; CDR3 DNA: TGTGCCAGCAGTTCGTCAGGGGTTACCGGGGAGCTGTTTTTT
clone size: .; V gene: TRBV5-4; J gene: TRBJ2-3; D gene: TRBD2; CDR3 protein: CASSLKTSGPTDTQYF; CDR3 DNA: TGTGCCAGCAGCTTGAAGACTAGCGGACCCACAGATACGCAGTATTTT
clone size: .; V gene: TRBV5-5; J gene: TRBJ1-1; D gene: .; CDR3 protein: CASSSPGEAFF; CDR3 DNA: TGTGCCAGCAGCTCCCCGGGAGAAGCTTTCTTT
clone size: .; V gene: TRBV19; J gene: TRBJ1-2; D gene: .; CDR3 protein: CASGTTEIHGYTF; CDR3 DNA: TGTGCCAGTGGGACCACAGAAATTCATGGCTACACCTTC
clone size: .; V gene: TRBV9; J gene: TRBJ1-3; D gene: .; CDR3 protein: CASSGPERDTIYF; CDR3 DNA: TGTGCCAGCAGCGGACCAGAGCGAGACACCATATATTTT
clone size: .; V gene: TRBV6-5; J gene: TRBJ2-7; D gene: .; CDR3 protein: CASWQGSPNYEQYF; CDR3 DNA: TGTGCCAGCTGGCAGGGGTCCCCAAACTACGAGCAGTACTTC
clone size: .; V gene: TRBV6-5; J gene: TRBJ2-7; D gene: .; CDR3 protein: CASSYSRQAGRNEQYF; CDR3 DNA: TGTGCCAGCAGTTACTCGAGGCAGGCCGGTCGGAACGAGCAGTACTTC
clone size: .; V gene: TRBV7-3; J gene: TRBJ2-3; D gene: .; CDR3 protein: CASSLTADYTDTQYF; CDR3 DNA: TGTGCCAGCAGCTTAACGGCGGATTACACAGATACGCAGTATTTT
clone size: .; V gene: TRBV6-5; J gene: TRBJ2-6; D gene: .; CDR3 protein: CASTREGPGANVLTF; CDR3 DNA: TGTGCCAGCACCAGAGAGGGGCCCGGGGCCAACGTCCTGACTTTC
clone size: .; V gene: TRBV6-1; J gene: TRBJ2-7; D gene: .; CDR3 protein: CASQGPTHYEQYF; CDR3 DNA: TGTGCCAGCCAGGGACCTACACACTACGAGCAGTACTTC
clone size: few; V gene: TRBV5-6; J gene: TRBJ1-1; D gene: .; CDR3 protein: CASNRGTEAFF; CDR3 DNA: TGTGCCAGCAACCGAGGGACTGAAGCTTTCTTT
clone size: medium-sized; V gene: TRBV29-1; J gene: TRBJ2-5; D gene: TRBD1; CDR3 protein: CSVVTGGAETQYF; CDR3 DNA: TGCAGCGTTGTTACAGGGGGCGCAGAGACCCAGTACTTC
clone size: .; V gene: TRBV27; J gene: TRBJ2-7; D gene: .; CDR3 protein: CVSSLNPAGIYEQYF; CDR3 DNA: TGTGTCAGCAGTTTAAACCCCGCCGGGATCTACGAGCAGTACTTC
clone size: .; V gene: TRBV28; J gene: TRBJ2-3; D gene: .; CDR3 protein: CASTLGVGGRNTQYF; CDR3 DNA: TGTGCCAGCACCCTAGGGGTGGGGGGGCGTAATACGCAGTATTTT
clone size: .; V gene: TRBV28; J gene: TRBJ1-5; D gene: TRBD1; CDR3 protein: CASSLRDRDNQPQHF; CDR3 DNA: TGTGCCAGCAGTTTAAGGGACAGGGACAATCAGCCCCAGCATTTT
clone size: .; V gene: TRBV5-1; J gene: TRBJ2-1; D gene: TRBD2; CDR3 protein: CASSKREGNEQFF; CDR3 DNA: TGCGCCAGCAGCAAGCGGGAGGGGAATGAGCAGTTCTTC
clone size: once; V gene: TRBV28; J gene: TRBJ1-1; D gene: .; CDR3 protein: CASSLSPTFVLNTEAFF; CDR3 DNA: TGTGCCAGCAGTTTATCCCCGACCTTTGTCTTGAACACTGAAGCTTTCTTT
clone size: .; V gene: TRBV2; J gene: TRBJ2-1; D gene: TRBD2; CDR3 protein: CAREEPSGDHNEQFF; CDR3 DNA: TGTGCCAGGGAGGAGCCTAGCGGAGACCACAATGAGCAGTTCTTC
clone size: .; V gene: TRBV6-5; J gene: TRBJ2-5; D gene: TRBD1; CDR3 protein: CASSMGTAQKYF; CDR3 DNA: TGTGCCAGCAGCATGGGGACAGCGCAAAAGTACTTC
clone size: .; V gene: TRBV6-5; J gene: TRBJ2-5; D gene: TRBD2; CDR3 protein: CASSPQGGKETQYF; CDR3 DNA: TGTGCCAGCAGTCCCCAGGGAGGGAAAGAGACCCAGTACTTC
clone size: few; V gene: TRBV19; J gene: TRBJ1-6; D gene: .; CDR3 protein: CASSGQPSSYNSPLHF; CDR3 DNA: TGTGCCAGTAGCGGGCAGCCGAGCTCCTATAATTCACCCCTCCACTTT
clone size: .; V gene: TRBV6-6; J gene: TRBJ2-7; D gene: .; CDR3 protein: CASSSTGPLDEQYF; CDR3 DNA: TGTGCCAGCAGTTCGACAGGCCCCTTGGACGAGCAGTACTTC
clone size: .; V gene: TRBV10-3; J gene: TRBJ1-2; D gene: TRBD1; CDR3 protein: CAISAVGRQGAKGYTF; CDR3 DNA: TGTGCCATCAGTGCGGTGGGCCGACAGGGGGCAAAAGGCTACACCTTC
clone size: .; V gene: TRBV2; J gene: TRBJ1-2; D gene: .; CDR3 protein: CASSLNMGGNNYGYTF; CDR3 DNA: TGTGCCAGCAGCCTGAATATGGGGGGAAACAACTATGGCTACACCTTC
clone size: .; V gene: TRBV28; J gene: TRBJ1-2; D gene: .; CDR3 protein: CASLRMRGGYTF; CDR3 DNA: TGTGCCAGTCTTAGGATGAGAGGTGGCTACACCTTC
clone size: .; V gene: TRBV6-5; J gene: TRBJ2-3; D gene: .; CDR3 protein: CASRRRRADTQYF; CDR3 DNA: TGTGCCAGCAGAAGAAGGAGGGCAGATACGCAGTATTTT
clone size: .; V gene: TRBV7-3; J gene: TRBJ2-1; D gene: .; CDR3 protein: CASSPTGNLYNEQFF; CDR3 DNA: TGTGCCAGCAGCCCAACGGGGAACCTTTACAATGAGCAGTTCTTC
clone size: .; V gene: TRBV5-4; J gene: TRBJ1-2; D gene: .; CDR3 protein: CASSLGQYYGYTF; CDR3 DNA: TGTGCCAGCAGCTTGGGGCAGTACTATGGCTACACCTTC
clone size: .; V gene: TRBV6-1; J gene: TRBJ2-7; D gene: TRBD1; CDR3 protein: CASSYATGSSYEQYF; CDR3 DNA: TGTGCCAGCAGCTACGCGACAGGGTCCTCCTACGAGCAGTACTTC